These 17 T cell receptor beta chains share one sample of origin, sequenced in a study of T-cell memory formation after mild COVID-19. MiXCR was run by TCRdb on the 5' RACE reads, yielding one entry per CDR3 protein. The table lists a few hundred thousand distinct CDR3 sequences, roughly a quarter of them singletons. Material for sequencing was PBMCs or a T cell subset sorted from them (not recorded which). These receptors were collected from an adult woman who had mild COVID-19 (a few samples of this study predate the infection). Cell type and time point are not known.

V usage is TRBV20-1 and J usage is TRBJ2-3, with TRBD2 identical over 7 bases. The CDR3 length is 15 residues. The junction had 5 bases not matched to a gene; V was cut back by 0 bases and J by 2 bases. Germline CDR1 reads DFQATT; CDR2 reads SNEGSKA (reference sequence). CDR3 sequence: CSARDGTMNTDTQYF. The CDR3 bases are TGCAGTGCTAGAGATGGGACTATGAACACAGATACGCAGTATTTT.

In its sample, this clonotype was seen a few times. The chain combines TRBV2 with TRBJ2-1; no definite D call. The V gene's germline CDR1 is SNHLY and CDR2 FYNNEI. This CDR3 contains 14 residues. V was shortened by 4 bases and J by 3 bases, with 10 bases between the two germline ends. In DNA form, the CDR3 reads TGTGCCAGCAGTGTGGGCGATGTCTACAATGAGCAGTTCTTC. It specifies CASSVGDVYNEQFF.

The chain employs TRBV20-1 and TRBJ1-2; no reliable D call. V lost 5 bases, J lost 11 bases, and 6 bases lay in between. The CDR3 has 8 amino acids. The germline V gene has CDR1 DFQATT and CDR2 SNEGSKA (reference sequence). In nucleotides, the CDR3 is TGCAGTGCTCACGATTACACCTTC. Amino acid sequence: CSAHDYTF.

Only a few counts were recorded for this clonotype. This chain uses TRBV20-1 with TRBJ1-1; D possibly corresponds to TRBD1 (6 bases). Germline loops: CDR1 DFQATT, CDR2 SNEGSKA (reference sequence). V shed 3 bases and J shed 1 base, with 12 bases lying between them. This CDR3 has 14 amino acids. CDR3 in DNA: TGCAGTGCTAGGGGGGGCACGACGAACACTGAAGCTTTCTTT. Its protein product is CSARGGTTNTEAFF.

The table lists this clonotype with a few counts. The chain couples TRBV4-1 to TRBJ2-1, with D perhaps matching TRBD2 (7 bases). The germline V gene has CDR1 MGHRA and CDR2 YSYEKL. V was pared by 7 bases and J by 4 bases, with 14 bases between. This CDR3 has 14 amino acids. The CDR3 protein is CASTRGGEYNEQFF. The CDR3 nucleotides read TGCGCCAGCACCCGAGGGGGGGAATACAATGAGCAGTTCTTC.

This clonotype has just a few counts. The chain joins TRBV5-1 to TRBJ2-1; no firm D call. V lost 3 bases to trimming and J lost 9 bases, with 7 bases between them. Looked up from germline, CDR1 is SGHRS and CDR2 is YFSETQ. The CDR3 has 11 residues. The CDR3 region is CASSWDGEQFF. CDR3 nucleotide sequence: TGCGCCAGCAGCTGGGATGGTGAGCAGTTCTTC.

The J gene is TRBJ1-1, the V gene TRBV5-1, with TRBD1 as a possible D gene (5 bases). V was cut by 2 bases and J by 8 bases, with 10 bases left in between. Germline values: CDR1 SGHRS, CDR2 YFSETQ. This CDR3 spans 12 amino acids. This CDR3 reads CASSFRGLEAFF. The CDR3 DNA reads as TGCGCCAGCAGCTTTAGGGGACTGGAAGCTTTCTTT. Full variable domain (remainder filled in from reference TRBV5-1 and TRBJ1-1): KAGVTQTPRYLIKTRGQQVTLSCSPISGHRSVSWYQQTPGQGLQFLFEYFSETQRNKGNFPGRFSGRQFSNSRSEMNVSTLELGDSALYLCASSFRGLEAFFGQGTRLTVV.

This rearrangement joins TRBV20-1 to TRBJ1-1, with D perhaps TRBD1 (5 bases). The V end was cut by 3 bases, the J end by 6 bases, with 14 bases between. Germline-derived CDR1 and CDR2 are DFQATT and SNEGSKA (reference sequence). The CDR3 consists of 13 residues. The CDR3 is CSASGRAGSEAFF. The CDR3 DNA is TGCAGTGCTAGTGGTAGGGCAGGGTCTGAAGCTTTCTTT.

The sample holds a few counts of this clonotype. The gene calls are TRBV7-2 and TRBJ1-1; no reliable D call. The CDR3 consists of 13 residues. CDR1 and CDR2 (germline): SGHTA, FQGNSA. V was shortened by 3 bases and J by 4 bases, with 9 bases between the two germline ends. CDR3 sequence: CASSFRGRTEAFF. As DNA, the CDR3 is TGTGCCAGCAGCTTCAGAGGGCGCACTGAAGCTTTCTTT.

This clonotype was detected only a few times. The rearrangement links TRBV12-3 or TRBV12-4 to TRBJ1-5; D remains unclear. This CDR3 has 13 residues. The V end lost 3 bases, the J end lost 4 bases, and 7 bases lay between the germline ends. The CDR3 DNA sequence: TGTGCCAGCAGTTTTAACGAGAATCAGCCCCAGCATTTT. It is translated as CASSFNENQPQHF.

This clonotype occurred a few times. The genes are TRBV20-1 and TRBJ2-4; 9 nucleotides align to TRBD2. Germline CDR1 DFQATT, CDR2 SNEGSKA (reference sequence). The V gene end was trimmed by 2 bases and the J gene end by 0 bases; junction bases not matched to a gene: 5. The CDR3 spans 16 residues. The CDR3 region is CSARSSGDLAKNIQYF. In DNA, the CDR3 is TGCAGTGCTAGATCTAGCGGGGACCTAGCCAAAAACATTCAGTACTTC.

Only a few counts were recorded for this clonotype. V and J are TRBV12-3 or TRBV12-4 and TRBJ1-1; unclear D gene. CDR3 length equals 14 residues. V gave up 6 bases and J gave up 0 bases, with 11 bases separating them. The CDR3: CASSRTTMNTEAFF. The CDR3 DNA sequence: TGTGCCAGCAGCCGCACAACTATGAACACTGAAGCTTTCTTT.

The J gene is TRBJ1-5, the V gene TRBV7-8; weak D call: TRBD1 (5 bases). The V end was cut by 5 bases, the J end by 10 bases, with 21 bases between. CDR3 length: 15 amino acids. Per the germline V gene, CDR1 is SGHVS and CDR2 is FQNEAQ. The CDR3 loop reads CASSQGRRWGGPQHF. CDR3 nucleotides: TGTGCCAGCAGCCAAGGACGGAGGTGGGGGGGACCCCAGCATTTT.

The chain is built from TRBV5-1 and TRBJ2-2; 11 bases line up with TRBD2. The CDR3 sequence is 16 residues long. The V and J ends lost 1 base and 7 bases, in that order; junction bases with no gene match: 6. CDR1 and CDR2 from the germline V gene are SGHRS and YFSETQ. CDR3 region: CASSLTSGRSNGELFF. DNA of the CDR3: TGCGCCAGCAGCTTGACTAGCGGGAGATCAAACGGGGAGCTGTTTTTT.

V and J are TRBV7-6 and TRBJ2-3; D may correspond to TRBD1 or TRBD2 (5 bases each). Trimming pared 2 bases from V and 3 bases from J, leaving 9 bases between. The length of the CDR3 is 14 residues. The germline gives CDR1 SGHVS, CDR2 FNYEAQ. CDR3 residues: CASSLLGVTDTQYF. The CDR3 nucleotides are TGTGCCAGCAGCTTACTGGGGGTTACAGATACGCAGTATTTT.

This clonotype was seen only a few times. The chain couples TRBV7-2 to TRBJ2-5, with D unresolved. CDR3 length: 15 residues. The ends were cut back, 0 bases at V and 3 bases at J, with 11 bases in the middle. Germline CDR1 SGHTA, CDR2 FQGNSA. This chain's CDR3 is CASSLAALRKETQYF. CDR3 nucleotides: TGTGCCAGCAGCTTAGCGGCTTTGCGGAAAGAGACCCAGTACTTC.

This clonotype was seen more than once but under ten times. The chain is built from TRBV30 and TRBJ1-1; D unresolved. With 7 bases removed from V and 0 bases from J, the gap between germline ends came to 15 bases. The CDR3 contains 14 residues. Germline CDR1 and CDR2: GTSNPN and SVGIG (reference sequence). The DNA of the CDR3 is TGTGCCTCTATACGAGAGTTCATGAACACTGAAGCTTTCTTT. Its protein product is CASIREFMNTEAFF.